Reported below is one T cell receptor (beta chain). Antigen unknown. This record belongs to a study of naive and memory T cell subsets. Notes on the study in general: Diversity fell and Gini index rose from naive through CM, EM, EMRA. A clonotype means one alpha or beta sequence, not an alpha/beta pair.

Both TRBC1 and TRBC2 were covered by a beta constant-region primer of two equimolar oligonucleotides. Four rounds of PCR amplified the ligated cDNA using nested alpha and beta constant-region primers plus SP2. An oligonucleotide with the SP2 primer and a 12-nucleotide UMI was ligated to the cDNA 3' end. TCRdb re-analysed the UMI-ligation and nested PCR reads in MiXCR, keeping a single row per CDR3 protein. The repertoire includes 95,000 to 150,000 distinct CDR3 sequences, roughly 36% of them detected once, and around 0.92% sits in the top ten. The V and J ends lost 4 bases and 10 bases respectively, with 5 bases between them. The length of the CDR3 is 11 residues. The germline gives CDR1 SGHAT, CDR2 FQNNGV.

The TCR sequence derives from a human donor in good health. The rearrangement uses TRBV11-2 and TRBJ1-6; D is unresolved. Sequencing was done on a sample of central memory CD4+ T cells from blood. In DNA form, the CDR3 reads TGTGCCAGCAGCTCCGCCTCACCCCTCCACTTT. It translates to CASSSASPLHF.